These 14 T cell receptor beta chains came from one sample sequenced in a study of Graves' ophthalmopathy and Graves' hyperthyroidism. Amplification of the TCR beta CDR3 regions used RNA transcripts (as template). Amplification began with first-round RT-PCR using HTBI primers, then second-round multiplex PCR was performed. TCRdb reprocessed the multiplex PCR reads via MiXCR and lists one record per CDR3 protein. The repertoire holds under 350,000 distinct CDR3 sequences, with around a sixth as singletons. The specimen was peripheral blood. The receptors were sampled from an adult man with Graves' ophthalmopathy.

This clonotype was recorded many times. This rearrangement joins TRBV6-2 or TRBV6-3 to TRBJ2-7; possibly TRBD1 for D (7 bases). CDR3 length: 14 residues. Germline V gene lookup returns CDR1 MNHEY and CDR2 SVGEGT. Trimming removed 4 bases from V and 7 bases from J, with 17 bases in between. Written as DNA, the CDR3 is TGTGCCAGCAGTTTCGTCTACGGGGGACAGGAGCAGTACTTC. This codes for CASSFVYGGQEQYF.

This clonotype was recorded at least ten times. V and J are TRBV12-3 or TRBV12-4 and TRBJ1-1, with a tentative D call TRBD1 (5 bases). The CDR3 spans 14 residues. Between the trimmed V and J ends, which lost 8 bases and 4 bases, there was a span of 17 bases. This chain's CDR3 is CASSQVGAVTEAFF. As DNA, the CDR3 is TGTGCCAGCTCTCAAGTAGGGGCCGTCACTGAAGCTTTCTTT.

V usage is TRBV12-3 or TRBV12-4 and J usage is TRBJ2-7, with D possibly TRBD1 on 6 matching bases. The CDR3 totals 12 residues. V lost 4 bases, J lost 12 bases, and 16 bases lay in between. CDR3 protein: CASSSRTDKPYF. The CDR3 region has the DNA TGTGCCAGCAGTTCCCGGACAGATAAACCGTACTTC.

This clonotype was counted many times. The chain carries TRBV6-2 or TRBV6-3 and TRBJ2-7; D unclear. The germline V gene has CDR1 MNHEY and CDR2 SVGEGT. V was shortened by 0 bases and J by 4 bases, with 10 bases between the two germline ends. The CDR3 contains 14 residues. For the CDR3, the DNA is TGTGCCAGCAGTTACTCGGTCTCCGTTTACGAGCAGTACTTC. It codes for CASSYSVSVYEQYF.

In its sample, this clonotype was seen many times. The CDR3 region is CASSLTSTGWAEAFF. Here the CDR3 DNA reads TGCGCCAGCAGCTTGACTAGTACAGGGTGGGCTGAAGCTTTCTTT. This chain uses TRBV5-1 with TRBJ1-1; maybe TRBD1 (6 bases). The CDR3 loop spans 15 amino acids. The V gene lost 1 base and the J gene lost 6 bases, with 16 bases spanning the gap. Germline loops: CDR1 SGHRS, CDR2 YFSETQ.

The rearrangement links TRBV6-5 to TRBJ2-4; the D is unclear. The germline CDR1 and CDR2 sequences are MNHEY and SVGAGI. Trimming removed 7 bases at V and 1 base at J, with 8 bases between. The CDR3 has 13 amino acids. This chain's CDR3 is CASTRWAKNIQYF. CDR3 nucleotide sequence: TGTGCCAGCACGAGGTGGGCCAAAAACATTCAGTACTTC.

In its sample, this clonotype was seen many times. The chain employs TRBV19 and TRBJ2-7; TRBD2 aligns across 8 bases. CDR3 length equals 16 residues. V gave up 5 bases and J gave up 0 bases; unmatched junction bases: 9. Per germline, CDR1 LNHDA and CDR2 SQIVND (reference sequence). The CDR3 protein is CASSPWTSPNSYEQYF. CDR3 in DNA: TGTGCCAGTAGTCCCTGGACTAGCCCAAACTCCTACGAGCAGTACTTC.

This clonotype was counted at least ten times. The rearrangement uses TRBV14 and TRBJ1-2; D is unresolved. Per the germline V gene, CDR1 is SGHDN and CDR2 is FVKESK. The CDR3 covers 15 residues. V lost 4 bases, J lost 0 bases, and 12 bases lay in between. CDR3 sequence (DNA): TGTGCCAGCAGCCTCGGGAGCGGATCTAACTATGGCTACACCTTC. This sequence encodes CASSLGSGSNYGYTF.

Many counts were recorded for this clonotype. V and J are TRBV28 and TRBJ2-4; D might be TRBD1 (6 bases). V lost 6 bases and J lost 6, with 18 bases in between. This CDR3 has 15 residues. CDR1 is MDHEN and CDR2 is SYDVKM in the germline V gene. The CDR3, as DNA: TGTGCCAGCAGCTCCCACGGGACACTGGGAAACATTCAGTACTTC. Its protein is CASSSHGTLGNIQYF.

This clonotype was detected many times. The V call is TRBV15, the J call TRBJ2-7; D may be TRBD2 (6 bases). This CDR3 has 15 residues. Trimming took off 3 bases at V and 5 bases at J, with 17 bases between the two ends. The V gene's germline CDR1 is LNHNV and CDR2 YYDKDF (reference sequence). CDR3 sequence reads: CATSSPGTSYDEQYF. In nucleotides, the CDR3 is TGTGCCACCAGCAGCCCCGGGACTTCTTACGACGAGCAGTACTTC.

J is TRBJ2-2 and V is TRBV30; 8 bases are shared with TRBD2. V lost 5 bases to trimming and J lost 6 bases; unmatched junction nucleotides: 8. Germline V gene lookup returns CDR1 GTSNPN and CDR2 SVGIG (reference sequence). CDR3 length: 14 amino acids. The DNA for the CDR3 is TGTGCCTGGGTCTGGGCGGGAGGTCCCGGGGAGCTGTTTTTT. This gives the protein CAWVWAGGPGELFF.

This chain links TRBV30 with TRBJ1-1; 7 nucleotides line up with TRBD1. CDR1 and CDR2 (germline): GTSNPN, SVGIG (reference sequence). The length of the CDR3 is 15 residues. V shed 1 base, J shed 3 bases, and the junction held 8 bases outside the gene matches. The CDR3 loop is CAWSAPTGIHTEAFF. In nucleotides, the CDR3 is TGTGCCTGGAGTGCCCCGACAGGGATACACACTGAAGCTTTCTTT.

The table lists this clonotype with many counts. This sequence joins TRBV18 and TRBJ1-2, with 10 bases that match TRBD1. Trimming removed 2 bases from V and 1 base from J; junction bases left unmatched: 1. The CDR3 extends over 15 amino acids. Germline CDR1 and CDR2: KGHSH and LQKENI. CDR3 in DNA: TGTGCCAGCTCACCAGGGACAGGGGATAACTATGGCTACACCTTC. This encodes CASSPGTGDNYGYTF.

Regarding this clonotype: Likely a read error: the CDR3 ends without its conserved phenylalanine or tryptophan. J is TRBJ2-7 and V is TRBV28; 14 nucleotides agree with TRBD2. This CDR3 spans 14 amino acids. J gave up 5 bases and V 6 bases, and 3 bases lay outside the gene matches. Looked up from germline, CDR1 is MDHEN and CDR2 is SYDVKM. The CDR3 is CASRGLAGANEQYL. As DNA, the CDR3 is TGTGCCAGCAGGGGACTAGCGGGAGCCAACGAGCAGTACCTC.